Presented here are 25 T cell receptor beta chains from one specimen sequenced in a study of T cells after yellow fever vaccination. From the 5' RACE reads, TCRdb called clonotypes with MiXCR, one entry per CDR3 protein. The profile shows approximately 260,000 distinct CDR3 sequences, approximately 13% of them singletons. The sequencing used CD4+ T cells sorted from PBMCs, collected 45 days after the yellow fever booster vaccination. These receptors were obtained from a young man who received the YFV17D yellow fever vaccine.

This clonotype turned up a few times. The chain combines TRBV5-1 with TRBJ2-3; perhaps TRBD2 as D (6 bases). The length of the CDR3 is 15 residues. V lost 4 bases and J 2 bases, leaving 14 bases between the germline ends. Per the germline V gene, CDR1 is SGHRS and CDR2 is YFSETQ. The CDR3 nucleotides read TGCGCCAGCAGCCACCGCAGGGACTTCACAGATACGCAGTATTTT. Its translation: CASSHRRDFTDTQYF.

V and J are TRBV6-1 and TRBJ2-4; D call uncertain. Deletions cut 10 bases from V and 8 bases from J, with 12 bases between. Germline V gene data show CDR1 as MNHNS and CDR2 as SASEGT. CDR3 length: 11 amino acids. The CDR3 protein is CATSEGYIQYF. The CDR3 bases are TGTGCCACCTCTGAAGGCTACATTCAGTACTTC.

This clonotype has a count of ten or more. The genes are TRBV5-1 and TRBJ2-2; D possibly corresponds to TRBD1 (5 bases). The CDR3 has 14 residues. V shed 1 base and J shed 6 bases, with 10 bases lying between them. The V gene's germline CDR1 is SGHRS and CDR2 YFSETQ. CDR3 loop: CASSLQGDPGELFF. CDR3 DNA: TGCGCCAGCAGCTTGCAAGGGGATCCCGGGGAGCTGTTTTTT.

This clonotype has only a few counts. V gene TRBV5-1 combines with J gene TRBJ2-3, with 9 bases fitting TRBD2. The CDR3 is 15 amino acids. The germline CDR1 and CDR2 sequences are SGHRS and YFSETQ. The junction had 6 bases not matched to a gene; V was cut back by 2 bases and J by 5 bases. The CDR3 DNA reads as TGCGCCAGCAGCTTTAGCGGGAGTAGTGTAGATACGCAGTATTTT. This codes for CASSFSGSSVDTQYF.

In its sample, this clonotype was seen a few times. The rearrangement joins TRBV18 to TRBJ2-1; a weak D match, TRBD1 (7 bases). The germline CDR1 and CDR2 sequences are KGHSH and LQKENI. This CDR3 comprises 13 residues. V gave up 3 bases and J gave up 7 bases, with 10 bases separating them. The CDR3 region has the DNA TGTGCCAGCTCACCTCAGGGGGGTAATGAGCAGTTCTTC. This codes for CASSPQGGNEQFF.

The J gene is TRBJ2-3, the V gene TRBV7-2; 9 bases are shared with TRBD2. The germline gives CDR1 SGHTA, CDR2 FQGNSA. J lost 6 bases, V lost 7 bases, and 5 bases had no gene match. The CDR3 spans 13 residues. CDR3 protein: CASIGLAYDTQYF. The CDR3 region has the DNA TGTGCCAGCATCGGACTAGCGTATGATACGCAGTATTTT.

The gene calls are TRBV5-1 and TRBJ1-3; 9 bases match TRBD1. The CDR3 has 16 residues. With 4 bases clipped from V and 4 bases from J, the junction kept 9 bases outside the gene matches. The germline V gene has CDR1 SGHRS and CDR2 YFSETQ. Here the CDR3 DNA reads TGCGCCAGCAGCCCAGGGACAGGGCCCGGAGGAAACACCATATATTTT. Translated: CASSPGTGPGGNTIYF.

The rearrangement links TRBV5-1 to TRBJ2-1, with 7 nucleotides matching TRBD2. J was trimmed by 5 bases and V by 4 bases; bases with no gene match: 6. CDR1 is SGHRS, CDR2 YFSETQ, per germline. CDR3 length: 14 amino acids. The CDR3 coding sequence is TGCGCCAGCAGCGCGGGAAGCGGGAACAATGAGCAGTTCTTC. Translated, it gives CASSAGSGNNEQFF. The whole variable domain, filled in from reference TRBV5-1 and TRBJ2-1, reads KAGVTQTPRYLIKTRGQQVTLSCSPISGHRSVSWYQQTPGQGLQFLFEYFSETQRNKGNFPGRFSGRQFSNSRSEMNVSTLELGDSALYLCASSAGSGNNEQFFGPGTRLTVL.

This clonotype was observed a handful of times. V is TRBV20-1 and J is TRBJ2-7, with D unresolved. The CDR3 has 13 amino acids. Germline V gives CDR1 DFQATT, CDR2 SNEGSKA (reference sequence). The ends were cut back, 4 bases at V and 4 bases at J, with 14 bases in the middle. CDR3 bases: TGCAGTGCTAAGCCTCCCTCTCCATACGAGCAGTACTTC. Translating it yields CSAKPPSPYEQYF.

This clonotype was counted between two and nine times. The gene calls are TRBV12-3 or TRBV12-4 and TRBJ1-1, with D unclear. With 6 bases removed from V and 5 bases from J, the gap between germline ends came to 16 bases. This CDR3 is 14 amino acids long. For the CDR3, the DNA is TGTGCCAGCAGGGCGGGTCGAAAGGTGACTGAAGCTTTCTTT. Encoded protein: CASRAGRKVTEAFF.

The chain employs TRBV10-3 and TRBJ2-3; 15 nucleotides align to TRBD2. J was trimmed by 2 bases and V by 3 bases; bases with no gene match: 6. This CDR3 spans 18 amino acids. CDR1 and CDR2 (germline): ENHRY, SYGVKD. The DNA for the CDR3 is TGTGCCATCAGTGACCCAGGGACTAGCGGGAGGCTCACAGATACGCAGTATTTT. It specifies CAISDPGTSGRLTDTQYF.

The rearrangement joins TRBV4-3 to TRBJ2-2, with D hard to call. Germline V gene data show CDR1 as LGHNA and CDR2 as YSLEER. This CDR3 region has 14 residues. V gave up 2 bases and J gave up 1 base, with 5 bases separating them. The CDR3 nucleotides are TGCGCCAGCAGCCAACGACGGAACACCGGGGAGCTGTTTTTT. Protein sequence: CASSQRRNTGELFF.

The chain links TRBV19 to TRBJ2-1; a weak D match, TRBD1 (6 bases). V lost 4 bases and J lost 2, with 15 bases in between. CDR1 and CDR2 from the germline V gene are LNHDA and SQIVND (reference sequence). The CDR3 contains 16 residues. CDR3 DNA sequence: TGTGCCAGTAGTACTCAAGGACAGATGGCCTACAATGAGCAGTTCTTC. Protein sequence: CASSTQGQMAYNEQFF.

This chain links TRBV7-9 with TRBJ2-1; unclear D gene. Germline V gene data show CDR1 as SEHNR and CDR2 as FQNEAQ (reference sequence). V was clipped by 4 bases and J by 12 bases, with 7 bases between them. The CDR3 sequence is 10 residues long. The CDR3 DNA sequence: TGTGCCAGCAGCTACAGTAGGCAGTTCTTC. Amino acids: CASSYSRQFF.

This chain uses TRBV7-9 with TRBJ2-5; possibly TRBD2 for D (5 bases). CDR1 and CDR2 from the germline V gene are SEHNR and FQNEAQ (reference sequence). The CDR3 is 12 residues long. V lost 6 bases and J lost 0, with 5 bases in between. CDR3 residues: CASRRDQETQYF. The CDR3, as DNA: TGTGCCAGCAGGAGGGACCAAGAGACCCAGTACTTC.

This chain links TRBV5-1 with TRBJ2-1; 8 bases fit TRBD2. CDR1 is SGHRS, CDR2 YFSETQ, per germline. The CDR3 has 14 residues. The trim removed 1 base at V and 8 bases at J, leaving 5 bases unmatched. The CDR3 nucleotides are TGCGCCAGCAGCTTGACCGGGAGGGCCGATGAGCAGTTCTTC. Encoded protein: CASSLTGRADEQFF.

This clonotype was counted between two and nine times. This chain uses TRBV20-1 with TRBJ2-1, with TRBD2 matching over 7 bases. The germline V gene has CDR1 DFQATT and CDR2 SNEGSKA (reference sequence). The CDR3 has 15 amino acids. Trimming cost V 6 bases and J 0 bases; bases outside gene matches: 8. The CDR3 nucleotides are TGCAGTGCCTCCGGGGGGAGCGGCTCCTACAATGAGCAGTTCTTC. It codes for CSASGGSGSYNEQFF.

The chain employs TRBV3-1 and TRBJ2-7, with D unclear. Germline loops: CDR1 LGHDT, CDR2 YNNKEL (reference sequence). Trimming pared 0 bases from V and 0 bases from J, leaving 9 bases between. This CDR3 is 15 amino acids long. The CDR3 loop is CASSQEPAVSYEQYF. The CDR3 nucleotides read TGTGCCAGCAGCCAAGAACCGGCAGTCTCCTACGAGCAGTACTTC.

Only a few counts were recorded for this clonotype. The rearrangement joins TRBV11-2 to TRBJ2-3; tentative D call: TRBD1 (5 bases). V gave up 2 bases and J gave up 1 base, with 19 bases separating them. From germline, CDR1 is SGHAT and CDR2 FQNNGV. CDR3 length: 18 residues. The CDR3 is CASSLYVRLTGRTDTQYF. The CDR3 DNA reads as TGTGCCAGCAGCTTATATGTTCGTTTAACAGGCCGCACAGATACGCAGTATTTT.

V gene TRBV15 combines with J gene TRBJ2-7, with 8 bases identical to TRBD1. CDR3 length: 15 amino acids. After removal of 3 bases from V and 5 bases from J, the junction contained 9 bases not matched to a gene. Germline assignment: CDR1 LNHNV and CDR2 YYDKDF (reference sequence). CDR3 DNA sequence: TGTGCCACCAGCAGTTCGACAGGGGTTGGCGACGAGCAGTACTTC. Amino acid sequence: CATSSSTGVGDEQYF.

Notes on this clonotype: This may be a read error: a much more frequent sequence differs by one nucleotide. The gene calls are TRBV20-1 and TRBJ2-2, with D perhaps TRBD2 (5 bases). Germline CDR1 is DFQATT and CDR2 is SNEGSKA (reference sequence). The CDR3 contains 15 residues. The CDR3 coding sequence is TGCTGTGCTCGACCGTGGAGGTCGAACACCGGGGAGCTGTTTTTT. As protein: CCARPWRSNTGELFF.

This clonotype has only a few counts. The chain uses TRBV29-1 and TRBJ2-7; 15 bases fit TRBD2. Germline values: CDR1 SQVTM, CDR2 ANQGSEA. The trim removed 7 bases at V and 6 bases at J, leaving 10 bases unmatched. The CDR3 covers 15 residues. This CDR3 reads CSARKPGLAGGEQYF. The CDR3 DNA sequence: TGCAGCGCCCGGAAACCGGGACTAGCGGGAGGCGAGCAGTACTTC.

The V gene is TRBV28, the J gene TRBJ2-1; D may be TRBD2 (6 bases). V gave up 6 bases and J gave up 9 bases, with 15 bases separating them. CDR3 size: 13 residues. The germline V gene encodes CDR1 MDHEN and CDR2 SYDVKM. Here the CDR3 DNA reads TGTGCCAGCAGCCCGGGACTCCACAGTGAGCAGTTCTTC. It codes for CASSPGLHSEQFF.

This clonotype was found a few times. The V and J genes are TRBV11-2 and TRBJ2-3; either TRBD1 or TRBD2 may fit D (5 bases each). This CDR3 is built from 16 residues. The germline V gene encodes CDR1 SGHAT and CDR2 FQNNGV. Trimming took 1 base from V and 0 from J, leaving 11 bases between them. The CDR3 nucleotides are TGTGCCAGCAGCTTAGGAGTCGGGGCTAGCACAGATACGCAGTATTTT. Its translation: CASSLGVGASTDTQYF. Variable domain in full (rest from reference TRBV11-2 and TRBJ2-3): EAGVAQSPRYKIIEKRQSVAFWCNPISGHATLYWYQQILGQGPKLLIQFQNNGVVDDSQLPKDRFSAERLKGVDSTLKIQPAKLEDSAVYLCASSLGVGASTDTQYFGPGTRLTVL.

The genes are TRBV20-1 and TRBJ1-6, with 7 bases lining up with TRBD1. CDR1 DFQATT and CDR2 SNEGSKA come from the germline V gene (reference sequence). V was pared by 2 bases and J by 7 bases, with 5 bases of the junction left unmatched. This CDR3 region has 14 residues. The CDR3 DNA sequence: TGCAGTGCTAGAAGACAGGGTAACAATTCACCCCTCCACTTT. It specifies CSARRQGNNSPLHF.